These 30 T cell receptor beta chains share one sample of origin, sequenced in a study of CD8 T cells in ankylosing spondylitis. TCRdb fed the 5' RACE reads into MiXCR, producing one record per CDR3 protein. The table records under 300,000 distinct CDR3 sequences, 8.6% of them present only once. The specimen sequenced was blood, either unsorted or a sorted T cell fraction (not recorded which). The receptors shown here come from a male donor with ankylosing spondylitis or in good health (not recorded which).

The gene calls are TRBV6-1 and TRBJ2-3, with D possibly TRBD2 on 5 matching bases. Per germline, CDR1 MNHNS and CDR2 SASEGT. The CDR3 loop spans 14 amino acids. Trimming took off 4 bases at V and 2 bases at J, with 10 bases between the two ends. The CDR3 reads CASSVALNTDTQYF. The CDR3 coding sequence is TGTGCCAGCAGTGTAGCGCTCAACACAGATACGCAGTATTTT.

This clonotype was recorded at least ten times. This chain uses TRBV14 with TRBJ2-7; D is possibly TRBD1 (6 bases). This CDR3 spans 15 amino acids. V lost 1 base and J lost 2, with 12 bases in between. The germline CDR1 and CDR2 sequences are SGHDN and FVKESK. The CDR3: CASSQALTGAYEQYF. CDR3 in DNA: TGTGCCAGCAGCCAAGCTTTGACAGGAGCCTACGAGCAGTACTTC. The whole variable domain, filled in from reference TRBV14 and TRBJ2-7, reads EAGVTQFPSHSVIEKGQTVTLRCDPISGHDNLYWYRRVMGKEIKFLLHFVKESKQDESGMPNNRFLAERTGGTYSTLKVQPAELEDSGVYFCASSQALTGAYEQYFGPGTRLTVT.

This clonotype was seen many times. This chain joins TRBV11-2 and TRBJ2-5; 9 bases are shared with TRBD1. CDR3 size: 15 residues. Losses at the gene ends were 1 base for V and 4 bases for J; bases not matched to a gene: 4. The germline V gene encodes CDR1 SGHAT and CDR2 FQNNGV. The DNA of the CDR3 is TGTGCCAGCAGCTTAGGTGGGACAGGGACAGAGACCCAGTACTTC. Translated: CASSLGGTGTETQYF.

This clonotype was counted many times. This chain links TRBV5-1 with TRBJ2-7, with 8 positions matching TRBD1. Unmatched junction bases numbered 2, after V lost 4 bases and J lost 2 bases. The CDR3 has 13 amino acids. CDR1 is SGHRS and CDR2 is YFSETQ in the germline V gene. CDR3 protein: CASSTQGAYEQYF. In DNA form, the CDR3 reads TGCGCCAGCAGCACACAGGGGGCCTACGAGCAGTACTTC.

In its sample, this clonotype was seen a few times. The chain is built from TRBV4-1 and TRBJ2-7; D might be TRBD2 (5 bases). This CDR3 has 14 amino acids. V was cut by 4 bases and J by 7 bases, with 17 bases left in between. CDR1 and CDR2 from the germline V gene are MGHRA and YSYEKL. The CDR3 loop is CASSLGVLRREQYF. The CDR3 DNA follows: TGCGCCAGCAGCCTAGGCGTACTACGGAGGGAGCAGTACTTC.

The J gene is TRBJ1-5, the V gene TRBV2; tentative D call: TRBD1 (6 bases). Germline loops: CDR1 SNHLY, CDR2 FYNNEI. The CDR3 runs 15 residues. The germline V and J ends were trimmed by 4 bases and 0 bases, with 10 bases remaining between them. The CDR3 spells CASSVSGDSNQPQHF. The CDR3, as DNA: TGTGCCAGCAGTGTGTCAGGGGATAGCAATCAGCCCCAGCATTTT.

There are many counts of this clonotype. The DNA of the CDR3 is TGCGCCAGCAGGGTGACAGGGGCCTCTCCAGACGTCCTGACTTTC. Its protein is CASRVTGASPDVLTF. V and J are TRBV5-1 and TRBJ2-6, with 8 bases that match TRBD1. The CDR3 length is 15 residues. Germline CDR1 and CDR2: SGHRS and YFSETQ. The trim removed 5 bases at V and 11 bases at J, leaving 12 bases unmatched.

The gene calls are TRBV5-1 and TRBJ2-7; D remains unclear. The CDR3 runs 16 residues. The V gene lost 2 bases and the J gene lost 6 bases, with 21 bases spanning the gap. Germline V gene sequence: CDR1 SGHRS, CDR2 YFSETQ. In DNA, the CDR3 is TGCGCCAGCAGCTTAGAGCCAAACAGCTGGTCCGCCGAGCAGTACTTC. Translation gives CASSLEPNSWSAEQYF.

This clonotype was seen ten or more times. The chain uses TRBV11-2 and TRBJ2-5; D is ambiguous. The CDR3 covers 13 residues. Germline assignment: CDR1 SGHAT and CDR2 FQNNGV. Trimming left V 3 bases short and J 5 bases short, with 10 bases between. The CDR3 loop reads CASSFTGRETQYF. The CDR3 DNA sequence: TGTGCCAGCAGCTTCACTGGTAGGGAGACCCAGTACTTC.

The table lists this clonotype with a few counts. The chain couples TRBV5-8 to TRBJ1-1; 12 bases agree with TRBD1. J lost 11 bases, V lost 4 bases, and 12 bases had no gene match. CDR3 length equals 15 residues. Looked up from germline, CDR1 is SGHTS and CDR2 is YDEGEE. The CDR3 DNA reads TGTGCCAGCAGCCTAAGGTGGGACAGGGGGCCCGGGGCTTTCTTT. Protein product: CASSLRWDRGPGAFF. The whole variable domain, filled in from reference TRBV5-8 and TRBJ1-1, reads EAGVTQSPTHLIKTRGQQATLRCSPISGHTSVYWYQQALGLGLQFLLWYDEGEERNRGNFPPRFSGRQFPNYSSELNVNALELEDSALYLCASSLRWDRGPGAFFGQGTRLTVV.

Comment on this clonotype: A read error is possible here, since a much larger clone lies one base away. This CDR3 is missing its conserved last phenylalanine or tryptophan, likely due to a read error. J is TRBJ2-1 and V is TRBV7-9, with D possibly matching TRBD2 (6 bases). V dropped 5 bases and J dropped 4 bases, with 12 bases sitting between them. Germline CDR1 reads SEHNR; CDR2 reads FQNEAQ (reference sequence). This CDR3 region has 14 residues. This CDR3 is CASSHQEGYNEQFL. The CDR3 DNA reads TGTGCCAGCAGCCACCAGGAGGGGTACAATGAGCAGTTCCTC.

This clonotype was counted ten times or more. V gene TRBV10-3 combines with J gene TRBJ2-5; D uncertain. Germline CDR1 is ENHRY and CDR2 is SYGVKD. Trimming took 3 bases from V and 1 from J, leaving 6 bases between them. The CDR3 is 13 residues long. The CDR3 loop reads CAISDPRQETQYF. The DNA of the CDR3 is TGTGCCATCAGTGATCCGCGCCAAGAGACCCAGTACTTC.

This clonotype was counted at least ten times. The chain joins TRBV5-1 to TRBJ2-1; no clear D gene. V was trimmed by 4 bases and J by 8 bases, leaving 10 bases between them. Looked up from germline, CDR1 is SGHRS and CDR2 is YFSETQ. CDR3 length: 12 residues. The CDR3, as DNA: TGCGCCAGCAGCCCCCAACGTGATGAGCAGTTCTTC. Protein: CASSPQRDEQFF.

This clonotype has ten or more counts. The gene calls are TRBV4-2 and TRBJ2-1, with D uncertain. Germline V CDR1 and CDR2: LGHNA, YNFKEQ. The CDR3 consists of 16 residues. V gave up 1 base and J gave up 3 bases, with 13 bases separating them. The CDR3 sequence: CASSQVASDFYNEQFF. The CDR3 region has the DNA TGTGCCAGCAGCCAAGTAGCTTCAGATTTCTACAATGAGCAGTTCTTC.

The rearrangement links TRBV5-5 to TRBJ1-1, with D perhaps matching TRBD1 (5 bases). V lost 0 bases and J lost 1, with 16 bases in between. The CDR3 loop spans 17 amino acids. CDR1 and CDR2 (germline): SGHKS, YYEKEE (reference sequence). CDR3 amino acids: CASSLDARGGANTEAFF. CDR3 bases: TGTGCCAGCAGCTTGGATGCCCGCGGAGGGGCGAACACTGAAGCTTTCTTT.

This clonotype was observed at least ten times. The V and J genes are TRBV5-1 and TRBJ2-5; D not resolved. Germline CDR1 and CDR2: SGHRS and YFSETQ. The V end was cut by 4 bases, the J end by 0 bases, with 13 bases between. CDR3 length equals 15 residues. The CDR3 region is CASSPTVQNQETQYF. The CDR3 DNA reads TGCGCCAGCAGCCCCACCGTCCAGAACCAAGAGACCCAGTACTTC.

This clonotype was seen a few times. The chain links TRBV24-1 to TRBJ2-1, with 7 bases that match TRBD2. The V gene end was trimmed by 0 bases and the J gene end by 5 bases; junction bases not matched to a gene: 3. CDR3 length: 15 residues. Germline CDR1 reads KGHDR; CDR2 reads SFDVKD. CDR3 region: CATSDLGGSHNEQFF. The DNA of the CDR3 is TGTGCCACCAGTGATTTGGGCGGGAGCCACAATGAGCAGTTCTTC.

The sample holds many counts of this clonotype. V usage is TRBV6-2 or TRBV6-3 and J usage is TRBJ2-1, with D possibly being TRBD1 (5 bases). CDR3 size: 18 residues. The germline CDR1 and CDR2 sequences are MNHEY and SVGEGT. V lost 6 bases and J lost 4, with 25 bases in between. CDR3 bases: TGTGCCAGCAGCCCAGGGTCCGCCGGACGGAGTTTTTACAATGAGCAGTTCTTC. Residues: CASSPGSAGRSFYNEQFF.

This clonotype has at least ten counts. The CDR3 loop is CASSNRLAGVNEQFF. Here the CDR3 DNA reads TGCGCCAGCAGCAACCGACTAGCGGGGGTCAATGAGCAGTTCTTC. This rearrangement joins TRBV5-1 to TRBJ2-1; 12 nucleotides line up with TRBD2. After removal of 4 bases from V and 6 bases from J, the junction contained 5 bases not matched to a gene. The CDR3 extends over 15 amino acids. CDR1 is SGHRS, CDR2 YFSETQ, per germline.

This clonotype was counted only a few times. The chain has TRBV4-1 and TRBJ1-4; the D is unclear. The CDR3 runs 14 residues. The V end lost 0 bases, the J end lost 7 bases, and 9 bases lay between the germline ends. The V gene's germline CDR1 is MGHRA and CDR2 YSYEKL. The CDR3: CASSQDQGIEKLFF. CDR3 nucleotide sequence: TGCGCCAGCAGCCAAGATCAAGGGATTGAAAAACTGTTTTTT.

In this sample, this clonotype turned up a few times. The chain combines TRBV5-1 with TRBJ2-5, with D perhaps matching TRBD1 (5 bases). The CDR3 is made up of 14 amino acids. Germline V lookup: CDR1 SGHRS, CDR2 YFSETQ. V gave up 3 bases and J gave up 0 bases, with 9 bases separating them. The CDR3 nucleotides are TGCGCCAGCAGCTGGCAGGGCCACCAAGAGACCCAGTACTTC. This translates into CASSWQGHQETQYF.

This clonotype was observed a few times. The CDR3: CASSHRIQGAEETQYF. The CDR3 coding sequence is TGCGCCAGCAGCCACCGGATACAGGGGGCGGAGGAGACCCAGTACTTC. The chain has TRBV4-3 and TRBJ2-5, with 9 bases aligning to TRBD1. After removal of 3 bases from V and 5 bases from J, the junction contained 10 bases not matched to a gene. This CDR3 contains 16 residues. In germline, CDR1 is LGHNA, CDR2 YSLEER.

In this sample, this clonotype turned up many times. This chain links TRBV7-6 with TRBJ1-3; TRBD1 might be the D (6 bases). The CDR3 runs 16 residues. The V end was cut by 4 bases, the J end by 4 bases, with 17 bases between. Germline V gene sequence: CDR1 SGHVS, CDR2 FNYEAQ. CDR3 in DNA: TGTGCCAGCAGCTCTGGGGGGCGAACTTCAGGAAACACCATATATTTT. Its translation: CASSSGGRTSGNTIYF.

The chain carries TRBV30 and TRBJ2-3, with unresolved D. This CDR3 has 14 amino acids. In germline, CDR1 is GTSNPN, CDR2 SVGIG (reference sequence). The ends were cut back, 8 bases at V and 2 bases at J, with 17 bases in the middle. CDR3 in DNA: TGTGCCCGCTCCGGCGCTTCGGACACAGATACGCAGTATTTT. Residues: CARSGASDTDTQYF.

This clonotype came up many times. The chain carries TRBV20-1 and TRBJ2-1; D is unclear. This CDR3 has 12 amino acids. Trimming took 0 bases from V and 3 from J, leaving 3 bases between them. CDR1 is DFQATT, CDR2 SNEGSKA, per germline (reference sequence). The CDR3 DNA reads TGCAGTGCTAGAGACCTCTACAATGAGCAGTTCTTC. It codes for CSARDLYNEQFF.

This clonotype showed up many times. The chain links TRBV12-3 or TRBV12-4 to TRBJ2-7; 7 bases are a match to TRBD1. Germline trimming cut 3 bases from V and 3 bases from J; bases unmatched to any gene: 8. This CDR3 contains 15 residues. CDR3 loop: CASSLTGIPNYEQYF. Here the CDR3 DNA reads TGTGCCAGCAGTTTGACAGGGATCCCTAACTACGAGCAGTACTTC.

This clonotype has ten or more counts. The chain uses TRBV6-1 and TRBJ2-1; a weak D match, TRBD2 (5 bases). In germline, CDR1 is MNHNS, CDR2 SASEGT. The CDR3 runs to 15 residues. Trimming pared 4 bases from V and 5 bases from J, leaving 15 bases between. The CDR3 loop is CASSVREGRNNEQFF. The DNA for the CDR3 is TGTGCCAGCAGTGTCAGAGAGGGCCGGAACAATGAGCAGTTCTTC.

This clonotype has ten or more counts. V usage is TRBV7-3 and J usage is TRBJ2-1; 9 bases are shared with TRBD2. Germline V gene lookup returns CDR1 SGHTA and CDR2 FQGTGA. Trimming at V came to 6 bases and at J to 10 bases, leaving 4 bases not matched to a gene. The CDR3 consists of 12 residues. The CDR3 DNA is TGTGCCAGCAGTAATAGCGGGAGCGAGCAGTTCTTC. It is translated as CASSNSGSEQFF. The full variable domain, with the rest looked up from reference TRBV7-3 and TRBJ2-1, is GAGVSQTPSNKVTEKGKYVELRCDPISGHTALYWYRQSLGQGPEFLIYFQGTGAADDSGLPNDRFFAVRPEGSVSTLKIQRTERGDSAVYLCASSNSGSEQFFGPGTRLTVL.

This clonotype was seen at least ten times. The chain carries TRBV12-3 or TRBV12-4 and TRBJ2-2; weak D call: TRBD2 (5 bases). V lost 5 bases, J lost 1 base, and 8 bases lay in between. The CDR3 has 14 residues. The chain's CDR3 is CASSPGLNTGELFF. Written as DNA, the CDR3 is TGTGCCAGCAGTCCCGGACTGAACACCGGGGAGCTGTTTTTT.

This clonotype was counted at least ten times. The chain recombines TRBV7-3 with TRBJ1-5; TRBD1 agrees at 8 bases. Germline CDR1 and CDR2: SGHTA and FQGTGA. The V gene end was trimmed by 5 bases and the J gene end by 5 bases; junction bases not matched to a gene: 2. This CDR3 has 13 residues. For the CDR3, the DNA is TGTGCCAGCAGCGAGGACAGGGATCAGCCCCAGCATTTT. Translated, it gives CASSEDRDQPQHF.